The present TCR beta chain was sequenced within a study of regulatory T cells in long-lasting Graves disease. Study-wide context: Positivity for TSH receptor antibodies plus over 5 years of antithyroid drugs meant persistent Graves' disease. Study results and limitations: Persistent disease favored TRBV28, TRBJ1-2 and TRBJ2-5.

Germline-derived CDR1 and CDR2 are SGHVS and FQNEAQ. This CDR3 comprises 17 residues. Trimming took 5 bases from V and 4 from J; bases not matched to a gene: 10. Time point here: persistent/refractory GD, antithyroid drugs over 5 years with positive TRAb. The TCR library was prepared using RNA isolated from PBMCs. The diagnosis of Graves' disease used American Thyroid Association guidelines. This clonotype was recorded a few times. Its antigen is still unknown. The TCR beta library used iRepertoire HTBI primers with Arm-PCR amplification of CDR3. TCRdb passed the multiplex PCR reads through MiXCR, listing each CDR3 protein once. This sample has hundreds of thousands of distinct CDR3 sequences; 20% to 25% occur once, and the top ten carry 6.5% to 9%.

This chain connects TRBV7-8 to TRBJ2-6, with 8 positions matching TRBD1. The TCR was taken from a female donor with Graves disease. The sample consisted of peripheral blood mononuclear cells (PBMCs), taken when the disease was refractory, from a patient treated with antithyroid drugs. CDR3 nucleotides: TGTGCCAGCAGCGGGGACAGGCGACAGGCGGGGGCCAACGTCCTGACTTTC. It encodes CASSGDRRQAGANVLTF.